This T cell receptor (beta chain) was documented in a study of spatial heterogeneity in lung cancer. Turning to the study itself: Detection of beta-chain sequences consistently exceeded that of alpha-chain sequences.

In regard to this clonotype: Its matching antigen is unknown.

On each TCR cDNA molecule, a unique molecular identifier was present. TCRdb processed the 5' RACE reads anew with MiXCR; each CDR3 protein has one entry. This table has 50,000 to 65,000 distinct CDR3 sequences, 7.5% to 9% appearing once. V gave up 5 bases and J gave up 6 bases, with 11 bases separating them. The CDR3 is made up of 12 amino acids. Looked up from germline, CDR1 is SNHLY and CDR2 is FYNNEI. Time point specified: sample taken at primary tumor resection. Whole RNA obtained from tumor, nontumor lung or frozen PBMC underwent sequencing without sorting. The donor population consisted of some 72 patients with untreated, early-stage non-small cell lung cancer. Study-wide findings and caveats: Blood contained ubiquitous expanded tumor TCRs more at resection than at follow-up.

The rearrangement uses TRBV2 and TRBJ2-7; a weak D match, TRBD1 (5 bases). Sequencing used PBMCs, obtained at surgery. The clonotype originates from a female donor with early-stage non-small cell lung cancer. The CDR3 reads CASSIQGFEQYF. CDR3 bases: TGTGCCAGCAGTATTCAGGGATTCGAGCAGTACTTC.